Listed here are 30 T cell receptor beta chains from one sample, sequenced in a study of T-cell reconstitution after alpha-beta-depleted transplantation in children. For TCRbeta, the library was prepared with unique molecular identifiers. TCRdb processed the PCR reads anew with MiXCR; each CDR3 protein has one entry. This table has roughly 340,000 distinct CDR3 sequences, under 20% appearing once. The sample consisted of PBMCs, mostly from graft donor cells, taken 360 days after TCRalphabeta/CD19-depleted stem cell transplant. Receptor source: a male patient between 2 and 15 years old who had a stem cell transplant for acute lymphoblastic leukemia, so the T cells may come from the graft donor.

This clonotype has just a few counts. The chain joins TRBV20-1 to TRBJ2-7; 7 bases map to TRBD1. This CDR3 is 14 amino acids long. J gave up 3 bases and V 6 bases, and 11 bases lay outside the gene matches. Germline lookup yields CDR1 DFQATT and CDR2 SNEGSKA (reference sequence). The CDR3: CSAGLIRGSYEQYF. The DNA for the CDR3 is TGCAGTGCCGGGCTGATCAGGGGGAGCTACGAGCAGTACTTC.

The CDR3 loop reads CASSLTGGLAGELFF. CDR3 DNA: TGTGCCAGCAGTTTAACGGGGGGCCTGGCCGGGGAGCTGTTTTTT. The chain recombines TRBV12-3 or TRBV12-4 with TRBJ2-2; a possible D gene is TRBD2 (7 bases). The CDR3 runs 15 residues. V shed 2 bases and J shed 6 bases, with 13 bases lying between them.

The chain employs TRBV20-1 and TRBJ1-3; D is uncertain. V lost 5 bases and J 3 bases, leaving 11 bases between the germline ends. The CDR3 contains 13 residues. Germline V lookup: CDR1 DFQATT, CDR2 SNEGSKA (reference sequence). DNA for the CDR3: TGCAGTGCTCAGGACGGAGGTGGAAACACCATATATTTT. Residues: CSAQDGGGNTIYF.

CDR3 bases: TGCAGCGTTGCTGGGTACACAGATACGCAGTATTTT. This codes for CSVAGYTDTQYF. The rearrangement links TRBV29-1 to TRBJ2-3; D gene unclear. Deletions cut 4 bases from V and 2 bases from J, with 7 bases between. Germline V lookup: CDR1 SQVTM, CDR2 ANQGSEA. This CDR3 has 12 residues.

Written as DNA, the CDR3 is TGCGCCAGCAGCCCGGGCCTCAGGGTCCTCCCTGAAGCTTTCTTT. Translated: CASSPGLRVLPEAFF. The V call is TRBV5-1, the J call TRBJ1-1; a possible D gene is TRBD1 (5 bases). Trimming took 4 bases from V and 6 from J, leaving 19 bases between them. The V gene's germline CDR1 is SGHRS and CDR2 YFSETQ. The CDR3 extends over 15 amino acids.

This clonotype showed up just a few times. The chain employs TRBV3-1 and TRBJ2-5; tentative D call: TRBD2 (6 bases). Between the trimmed V and J ends, which lost 0 bases and 11 bases, there was a span of 13 bases. There are 13 residues in the CDR3. The V gene's germline CDR1 is LGHDT and CDR2 YNNKEL (reference sequence). Here the CDR3 DNA reads TGTGCCAGCAGCCAAGACGTCCCTAGCGCTCAGTACTTC. Protein product: CASSQDVPSAQYF.

J is TRBJ2-7 and V is TRBV12-3 or TRBV12-4; D not resolved. Trimming removed 7 bases from V and 6 bases from J, with 10 bases in between. The CDR3 sequence is 11 residues long. CDR3 bases: TGTGCCAGCAAAGGGTACGGCGAGCAGTACTTC. Protein sequence: CASKGYGEQYF.

This clonotype was detected ten times or more. V gene TRBV11-2 combines with J gene TRBJ2-7; 9 nucleotides match TRBD2. Germline values: CDR1 SGHAT, CDR2 FQNNGV. The trim removed 4 bases at V and 3 bases at J, leaving 10 bases unmatched. The CDR3 consists of 16 residues. The CDR3 sequence: CASSSKIAGVSYEQYF. For the CDR3, the DNA is TGTGCCAGCAGCTCGAAAATAGCGGGAGTGAGCTACGAGCAGTACTTC.

The rearrangement links TRBV4-3 to TRBJ2-7; D is perhaps TRBD2 (5 bases). V lost 3 bases to trimming and J lost 4 bases, with 16 bases between them. Germline CDR1 is LGHNA and CDR2 is YSLEER. The CDR3 is 15 amino acids. CDR3 bases: TGCGCCAGCAGCCATGATCCAGGAGGTGGTTACGAGCAGTACTTC. It encodes CASSHDPGGGYEQYF.

This clonotype has a count of ten or more. The J gene is TRBJ2-5, the V gene TRBV24-1; D not certain. In germline, CDR1 is KGHDR, CDR2 SFDVKD. V lost 0 bases and J lost 4, with 8 bases in between. The CDR3 length is 14 residues. The chain's CDR3 is CATSDLRRGETQYF. The CDR3 DNA sequence: TGTGCCACCAGTGATTTGAGGAGAGGAGAGACCCAGTACTTC.

This clonotype was seen a few times. The J gene is TRBJ2-7, the V gene TRBV2, with D tentatively TRBD1 (6 bases). V shed 6 bases and J shed 3 bases, with 18 bases lying between them. The germline CDR1 and CDR2 sequences are SNHLY and FYNNEI. This CDR3 is 15 amino acids long. CDR3 coding DNA: TGTGCCAGCAGCTTACAGGGTTCGTTCAACTACGAGCAGTACTTC. It is translated as CASSLQGSFNYEQYF. The whole variable domain, filled in from reference TRBV2 and TRBJ2-7, reads EPEVTQTPSHQVTQMGQEVILRCVPISNHLYFYWYRQILGQKVEFLVSFYNNEISEKSEIFDDQFSVERPDGSNFTLKIRSTKLEDSAMYFCASSLQGSFNYEQYFGPGTRLTVT.

The sample holds a few counts of this clonotype. The CDR3 is CSAVDRAAETQYF. The CDR3 region has the DNA TGCAGCGCCGTGGACAGGGCGGCGGAGACCCAGTACTTC. The chain is built from TRBV29-1 and TRBJ2-5, with 8 bases matching TRBD1. V lost 7 bases to trimming and J lost 5 bases; unmatched junction nucleotides: 9. This CDR3 comprises 13 residues. Germline lookup yields CDR1 SQVTM and CDR2 ANQGSEA. Variable domain in full (rest from reference TRBV29-1 and TRBJ2-5): SAVISQKPSRDICQRGTSLTIQCQVDSQVTMMFWYRQQPGQSLTLIATANQGSEATYESGFVIDKFPISRPNLTFSTLTVSNMSPEDSSIYLCSAVDRAAETQYFGPGTRLLVL.

This clonotype has a count of ten or more. The gene calls are TRBV15 and TRBJ2-7; a weak D match, TRBD2 (5 bases). Germline V gene data show CDR1 as LNHNV and CDR2 as YYDKDF (reference sequence). This CDR3 has 16 residues. V was cut by 3 bases and J by 1 base, with 16 bases left in between. In DNA, the CDR3 is TGTGCCACCAGCAGTGGGGAGTTCCGGGGTTCCTACGAGCAGTACTTC. Translated: CATSSGEFRGSYEQYF.

The chain employs TRBV10-3 and TRBJ2-7; no reliable D call. The CDR3 has 12 residues. Germline loops: CDR1 ENHRY, CDR2 SYGVKD. V was pared by 4 bases and J by 5 bases, with 9 bases between. CDR3 amino acids: CAISAPRDEQYF. The CDR3, as DNA: TGTGCCATCAGTGCCCCTCGGGACGAGCAGTACTTC.

The chain recombines TRBV4-3 with TRBJ2-1, with a possible D match to TRBD2 (6 bases). This CDR3 region has 17 residues. CDR1 and CDR2 (germline): LGHNA, YSLEER. The germline V and J ends were trimmed by 3 bases and 4 bases, with 19 bases remaining between them. Written as DNA, the CDR3 is TGCGCCAGCAGCCAGGAGACTAGACTATTAGGGTACAATGAGCAGTTCTTC. Translating gives CASSQETRLLGYNEQFF.

This clonotype was counted only a few times. The chain combines TRBV27 with TRBJ2-1; possible D gene TRBD2, 6 bases. Between the trimmed V and J ends, which lost 5 bases and 0 bases, there was a span of 14 bases. The CDR3 has 16 amino acids. The germline CDR1 and CDR2 sequences are MNHEY and SMNVEV (reference sequence). CDR3 bases: TGTGCCAGCAGTCTCCATGGCGGGGACTCCTACAATGAGCAGTTCTTC. Its translation is CASSLHGGDSYNEQFF.

This clonotype came up a few times. V gene TRBV20-1 combines with J gene TRBJ2-7, with no clear D. Germline CDR1 is DFQATT and CDR2 is SNEGSKA (reference sequence). CDR3 length: 15 residues. V was cut by 0 bases and J by 5 bases, with 17 bases left in between. In DNA, the CDR3 is TGCAGTGCTAGAGATAGGGCAGGCCCAACTAACGAGCAGTACTTC. Its translation: CSARDRAGPTNEQYF.

This clonotype has more than one count but fewer than ten. DNA of the CDR3: TGTGCCAGCAGTTCCACAGGGGGAAGAGCTTTCTTT. Residues: CASSSTGGRAFF. The V call is TRBV12-3 or TRBV12-4, the J call TRBJ1-1; 8 bases align to TRBD1. V lost 4 bases and J lost 10; bases outside the gene matches: 5. This CDR3 spans 12 amino acids.

This clonotype was seen a few times. The rearrangement uses TRBV4-3 and TRBJ2-3, with TRBD2 identical over 9 bases. There are 16 residues in the CDR3. Germline V lookup: CDR1 LGHNA, CDR2 YSLEER. The V gene end was trimmed by 1 base and the J gene end by 4 bases; junction bases not matched to a gene: 6. The CDR3 region is CASSQGLAGGPDTQYF. In DNA form, the CDR3 reads TGCGCCAGCAGCCAAGGTTTGGCGGGAGGGCCAGATACGCAGTATTTT.

This chain links TRBV29-1 with TRBJ2-7; D tentatively fits TRBD1 or TRBD2 (5 bases each). CDR1 is SQVTM and CDR2 is ANQGSEA in the germline V gene. This CDR3 comprises 13 residues. Between the trimmed V and J ends, which lost 7 bases and 4 bases, there was a span of 17 bases. This CDR3 is CSAAPQGRYEQYF. CDR3 in DNA: TGCAGCGCCGCCCCCCAGGGACGGTACGAGCAGTACTTC.

The V gene is TRBV28, the J gene TRBJ1-1, with D perhaps matching TRBD1 (6 bases). Trimming cost V 6 bases and J 6 bases, with 20 bases left between them. This CDR3 has 15 residues. Per germline, CDR1 MDHEN and CDR2 SYDVKM. The CDR3, as DNA: TGTGCCAGCAGCCGATCCGACAGGCGAGTAGCTGAAGCTTTCTTT. Its protein is CASSRSDRRVAEAFF.

This clonotype has a count of ten or more. The rearrangement joins TRBV12-3 or TRBV12-4 to TRBJ2-7; 9 positions agree with TRBD2. V trimming: 6 bases; J trimming: 0 bases; junction bases outside the gene matches: 3. The CDR3 contains 14 residues. This CDR3 reads CASRASGASYEQYF. The CDR3 DNA sequence: TGTGCCAGCAGGGCTAGCGGGGCCTCCTACGAGCAGTACTTC.

CDR3 amino acids: CASSQVGPGVRDLKGNEQFF. DNA for the CDR3: TGCGCCAGCAGCCAAGTAGGCCCTGGGGTCCGGGACCTCAAGGGGAATGAGCAGTTCTTC. The V gene is TRBV4-1, the J gene TRBJ2-1; D is perhaps TRBD1 or TRBD2 (5 bases each). The V gene's germline CDR1 is MGHRA and CDR2 YSYEKL. CDR3 length equals 20 residues. Trimming pared 1 base from V and 7 bases from J, leaving 29 bases between.

The V and J genes are TRBV5-1 and TRBJ2-4; 9 bases are a match to TRBD1. Unmatched junction bases numbered 9, after V lost 2 bases and J lost 3 bases. The CDR3 is 17 residues long. Germline V gene lookup returns CDR1 SGHRS and CDR2 YFSETQ. The CDR3 DNA reads as TGCGCCAGCAGCTTCCTGACCCGACAGGGGGGCAAAAACATTCAGTACTTC. Amino acids: CASSFLTRQGGKNIQYF. Drawing the rest from reference TRBV5-1 and TRBJ2-4, the complete variable domain is KAGVTQTPRYLIKTRGQQVTLSCSPISGHRSVSWYQQTPGQGLQFLFEYFSETQRNKGNFPGRFSGRQFSNSRSEMNVSTLELGDSALYLCASSFLTRQGGKNIQYFGAGTRLSVL.

This clonotype was detected a few times. This chain links TRBV12-3 or TRBV12-4 with TRBJ1-4; D is possibly TRBD1 (6 bases). Trimming took off 5 bases at V and 5 bases at J, with 15 bases between the two ends. The CDR3 extends over 15 amino acids. The DNA for the CDR3 is TGTGCCAGCAGTCCTGCGCGGGGGGCGAATGAAAAACTGTTTTTT. It translates to CASSPARGANEKLFF.

The rearrangement joins TRBV25-1 to TRBJ2-5, with 9 bases that match TRBD1. The CDR3 consists of 16 residues. V lost 6 bases and J lost 7; bases outside the gene matches: 15. Germline assignment: CDR1 MGHDK and CDR2 SYGVNS. In nucleotides, the CDR3 is TGTGCCAGCAGCCACTCCGGGACAGGGCCTTCAGGGACCCAGTACTTC. This translates into CASSHSGTGPSGTQYF.

On this clonotype itself: With a much larger clone just one base away, this may be a read error. The J gene is TRBJ2-3, the V gene TRBV7-8; D remains ambiguous. The germline gives CDR1 SGHVS, CDR2 FQNEAQ. This CDR3 spans 12 amino acids. CDR3 residues: CANSSYTDTQYF. The DNA of the CDR3 is TGTGCCAACAGCTCATACACAGATACGCAGTATTTT.

The rearrangement joins TRBV5-1 to TRBJ1-4; TRBD1 might be the D (6 bases). The length of the CDR3 is 14 residues. V lost 7 bases to trimming and J lost 4 bases, with 14 bases between them. CDR1 and CDR2 (germline): SGHRS, YFSETQ. CDR3 in DNA: TGCGCCAGCGGCCTTCAAGGGGGTAATGAAAAACTGTTTTTT. Translating it yields CASGLQGGNEKLFF.

The V call is TRBV6-5, the J call TRBJ2-2; 9 bases line up with TRBD1. V dropped 4 bases and J dropped 6; count of bases not matched to a gene: 9. CDR3 length: 16 amino acids. Germline values: CDR1 MNHEY, CDR2 SVGAGI. The CDR3 DNA is TGTGCCAGCAGTTCTATTACAGGGGGCAGTGCCGGGGAGCTGTTTTTT. Translation gives CASSSITGGSAGELFF.

This clonotype was seen repeatedly, ten times or more. The CDR3 DNA follows: TGCAGTGCTAGAGTAGAGACCCAGTACTTC. Its translation is CSARVETQYF. The rearrangement links TRBV20-1 to TRBJ2-5; D not certain. Germline CDR1 DFQATT, CDR2 SNEGSKA (reference sequence). There are 10 residues in the CDR3. V was shortened by 1 base and J by 4 bases, with 1 base between the two germline ends.